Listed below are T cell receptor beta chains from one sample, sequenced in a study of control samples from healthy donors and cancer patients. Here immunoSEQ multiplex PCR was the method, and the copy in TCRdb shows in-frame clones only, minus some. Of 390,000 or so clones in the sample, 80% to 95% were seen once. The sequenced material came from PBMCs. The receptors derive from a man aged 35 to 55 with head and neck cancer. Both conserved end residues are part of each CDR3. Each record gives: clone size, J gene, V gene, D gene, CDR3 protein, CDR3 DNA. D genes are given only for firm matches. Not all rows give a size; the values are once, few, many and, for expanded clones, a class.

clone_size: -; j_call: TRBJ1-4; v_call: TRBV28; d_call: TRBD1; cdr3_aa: CASRPGTVGEKLFF; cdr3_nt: TGTGCCAGCAGGCCCGGGACAGTCGGTGAAAAACTGTTTTTT
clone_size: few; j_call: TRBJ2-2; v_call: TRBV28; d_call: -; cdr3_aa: CASSRQFPGELFF; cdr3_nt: TGTGCCAGCAGTAGACAGTTCCCCGGGGAGCTGTTTTTT
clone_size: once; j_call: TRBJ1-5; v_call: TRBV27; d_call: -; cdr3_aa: CASRPQGISQPQHF; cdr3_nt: TGTGCCAGCCGACCGCAGGGGATTAGTCAGCCCCAGCATTTT
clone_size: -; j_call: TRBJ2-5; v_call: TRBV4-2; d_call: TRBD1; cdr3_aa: CASSQADRGQETQYF; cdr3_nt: TGTGCCAGCAGCCAGGCTGACAGGGGGCAAGAGACCCAGTACTTC
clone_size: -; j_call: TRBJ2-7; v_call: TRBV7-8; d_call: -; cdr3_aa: CASSPSGTYEQYF; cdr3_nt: TGTGCCAGCAGCCCGTCAGGTACCTACGAGCAGTACTTC
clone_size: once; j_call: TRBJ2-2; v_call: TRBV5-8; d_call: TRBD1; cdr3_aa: CASSLGTGLPLNTGELFF; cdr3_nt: TGTGCCAGCAGCTTGGGGACAGGGCTCCCTTTGAACACCGGGGAGCTGTTTTTT
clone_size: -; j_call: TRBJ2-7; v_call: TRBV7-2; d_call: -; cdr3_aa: CASSLIGNNYEQYF; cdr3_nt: TGTGCCAGCAGCTTAATCGGGAACAACTACGAGCAGTACTTC
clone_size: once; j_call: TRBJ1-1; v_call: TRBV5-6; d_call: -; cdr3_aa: CASSLEPEGDLAEAFF; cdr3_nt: TGTGCCAGCAGCTTGGAGCCCGAGGGTGATTTGGCTGAAGCTTTCTTT
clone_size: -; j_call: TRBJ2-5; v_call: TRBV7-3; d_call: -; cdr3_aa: CASSLGVGEKTQYF; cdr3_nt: TGTGCCAGCAGCTTAGGGGTGGGCGAAAAGACCCAGTACTTC
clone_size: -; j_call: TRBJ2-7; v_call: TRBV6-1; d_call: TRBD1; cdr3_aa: CASSDPRQGTSYEQYF; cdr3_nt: TGTGCCAGCAGTGACCCCCGACAGGGTACCTCCTACGAGCAGTACTTC
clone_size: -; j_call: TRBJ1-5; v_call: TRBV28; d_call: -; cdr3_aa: CASSLVPALNQPQHF; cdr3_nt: TGTGCCAGCAGTTTAGTTCCGGCACTCAATCAGCCCCAGCATTTT
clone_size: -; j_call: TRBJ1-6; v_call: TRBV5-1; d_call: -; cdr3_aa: CASSLGQTNSPLHF; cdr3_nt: TGCGCCAGCAGCTTGGGACAGACTAATTCACCCCTCCACTTT
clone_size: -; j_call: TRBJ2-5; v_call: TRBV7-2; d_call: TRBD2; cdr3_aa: CASSLRSSGRTLQETQYF; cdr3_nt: TGTGCCAGCAGCTTAAGGTCTAGCGGGAGGACGCTCCAAGAGACCCAGTACTTC
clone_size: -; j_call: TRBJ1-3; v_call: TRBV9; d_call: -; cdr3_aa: CASSPRVMSSGNTIYF; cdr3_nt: TGTGCCAGCAGCCCCCGAGTCATGAGCTCTGGAAACACCATATATTTT
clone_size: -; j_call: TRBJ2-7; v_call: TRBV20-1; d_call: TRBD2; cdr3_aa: CSASVREEDGEQYF; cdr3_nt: TGCAGTGCTAGTGTCCGGGAGGAGGATGGCGAGCAGTACTTC
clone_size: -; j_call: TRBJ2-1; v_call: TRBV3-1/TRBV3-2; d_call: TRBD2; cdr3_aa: CASSRSGLAGSREQFF; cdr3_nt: TGTGCCAGCAGCCGATCGGGACTAGCGGGAAGTCGAGAGCAGTTCTTC
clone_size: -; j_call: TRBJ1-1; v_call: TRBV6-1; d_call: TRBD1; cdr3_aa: CASSEKGQKVNTEAFF; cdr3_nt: TGTGCCAGCAGTGAAAAGGGACAGAAAGTGAACACTGAAGCTTTCTTT
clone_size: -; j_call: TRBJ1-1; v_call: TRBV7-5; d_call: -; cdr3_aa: CARRIGGRPEAFF; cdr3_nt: TGTGCCAGAAGAATCGGGGGGCGTCCAGAAGCTTTCTTT
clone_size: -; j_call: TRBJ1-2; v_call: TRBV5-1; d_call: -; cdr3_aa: CASSLGLGNYGYTF; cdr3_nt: TGCGCCAGCAGCTTGGGGTTGGGAAACTATGGCTACACCTTC
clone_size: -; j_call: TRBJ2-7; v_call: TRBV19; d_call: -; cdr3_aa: CASSPLATYEQYF; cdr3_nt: TGTGCCAGTAGTCCCCTAGCGACCTACGAGCAGTACTTC
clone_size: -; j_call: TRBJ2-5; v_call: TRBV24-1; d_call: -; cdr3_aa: CATMDPGETQYF; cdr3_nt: TGTGCCACCATGGACCCGGGGGAGACCCAGTACTTC
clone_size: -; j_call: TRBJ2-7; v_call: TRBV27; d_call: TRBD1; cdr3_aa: CASSPHQGQSSYEQYF; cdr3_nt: TGTGCCAGCAGTCCCCATCAGGGACAGAGCTCCTACGAGCAGTACTTC
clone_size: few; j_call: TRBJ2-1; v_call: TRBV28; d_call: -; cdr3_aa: CASSRAFDQRLF; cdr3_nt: TGTGCCAGCAGTCGAGCTTTCGACCAGCGGCTCTTC
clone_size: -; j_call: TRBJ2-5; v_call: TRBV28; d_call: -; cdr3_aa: CASSGAVQETQYF; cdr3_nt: TGTGCCAGCAGTGGAGCGGTCCAAGAGACCCAGTACTTC
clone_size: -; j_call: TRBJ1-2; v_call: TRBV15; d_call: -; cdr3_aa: CATSSSTGNINYGYTF; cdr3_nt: TGTGCCACCAGCAGTTCCACGGGGAATATTAACTATGGCTACACCTTC
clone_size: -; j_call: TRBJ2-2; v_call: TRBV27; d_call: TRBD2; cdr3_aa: CASSPLASGNTGELFF; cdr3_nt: TGTGCCAGCAGTCCCCTCGCTAGCGGGAATACCGGGGAGCTGTTTTTT
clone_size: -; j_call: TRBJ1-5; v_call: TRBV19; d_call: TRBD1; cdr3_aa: CASSHGQGNQPQHF; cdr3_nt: TGTGCCAGTAGCCATGGACAGGGCAATCAGCCCCAGCATTTT
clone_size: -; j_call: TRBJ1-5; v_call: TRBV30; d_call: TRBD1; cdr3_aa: CAWNSQGDGVINQPQHF; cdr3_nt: TGTGCCTGGAACAGTCAGGGGGACGGGGTAATCAATCAGCCCCAGCATTTT
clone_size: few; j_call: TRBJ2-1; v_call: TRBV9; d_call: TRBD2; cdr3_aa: CASSVPGTSGSISIHNEQFF; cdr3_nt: TGTGCCAGCAGCGTACCCGGGACTAGCGGGAGTATCTCCATCCACAATGAGCAGTTCTTC
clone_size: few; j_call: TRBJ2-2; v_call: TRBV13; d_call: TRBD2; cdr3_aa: CASSLFLAGGVANTGELFF; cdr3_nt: TGTGCCAGCAGCTTATTCCTTGCGGGGGGAGTCGCGAACACCGGGGAGCTGTTTTTT
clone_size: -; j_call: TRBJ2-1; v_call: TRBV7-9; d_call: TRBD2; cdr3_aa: CASSLVEGGRARMENEQFF; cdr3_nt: TGTGCCAGCAGCTTAGTTGAGGGCGGGAGGGCCAGAATGGAGAATGAGCAGTTCTTC
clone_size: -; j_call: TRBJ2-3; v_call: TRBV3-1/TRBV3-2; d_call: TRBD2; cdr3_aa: CASSPSGIWADTQYF; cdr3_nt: TGTGCCAGCAGTCCTAGCGGGATCTGGGCAGATACGCAGTATTTT
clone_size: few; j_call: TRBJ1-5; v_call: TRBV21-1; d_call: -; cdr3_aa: CASSKAGTQVEPQHF; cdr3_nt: TGTGCCAGCAGCAAAGCCGGGACCCAGGTAGAGCCCCAGCATTTT
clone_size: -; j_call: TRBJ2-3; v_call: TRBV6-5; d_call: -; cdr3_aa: CASSPPPGTDTQYF; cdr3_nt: TGTGCCAGCAGTCCCCCGCCGGGCACAGATACGCAGTATTTT
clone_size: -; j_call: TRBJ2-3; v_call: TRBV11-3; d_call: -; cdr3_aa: CASSPRGTSDTQYF; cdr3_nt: TGTGCCAGCAGCCCCAGAGGGACGTCAGATACGCAGTATTTT
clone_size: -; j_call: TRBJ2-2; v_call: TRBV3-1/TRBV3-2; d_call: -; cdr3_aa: CASSSLARDTGELFF; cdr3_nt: TGTGCCAGCAGTTCCCTCGCCAGGGACACCGGGGAGCTGTTTTTT
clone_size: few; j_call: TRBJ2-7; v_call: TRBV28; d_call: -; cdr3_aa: CASSLQGSYEQYF; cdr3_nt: TGTGCCAGCAGTTTACAGGGATCCTACGAGCAGTACTTC
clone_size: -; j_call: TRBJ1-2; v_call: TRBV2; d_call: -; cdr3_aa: CASSVQSTYGYTF; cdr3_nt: TGTGCCAGCAGTGTCCAGTCAACATATGGCTACACCTTC
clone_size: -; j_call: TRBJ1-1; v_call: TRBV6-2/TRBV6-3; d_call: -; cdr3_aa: CASSWVGLTEAFF; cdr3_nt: TGTGCCAGCAGTTGGGTAGGGCTAACTGAAGCTTTCTTT
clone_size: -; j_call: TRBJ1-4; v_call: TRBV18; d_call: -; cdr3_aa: CASSLYGSTNEKLFF; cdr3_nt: TGTGCCAGCTCACTATATGGCAGTACTAATGAAAAACTGTTTTTT
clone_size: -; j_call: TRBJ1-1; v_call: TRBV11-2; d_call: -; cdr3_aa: CASSLVSAVEAFF; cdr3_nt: TGTGCCAGCAGCTTAGTCTCAGCCGTTGAAGCTTTCTTT
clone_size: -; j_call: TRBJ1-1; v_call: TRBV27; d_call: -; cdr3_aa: CASSLEGATEAFF; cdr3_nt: TGTGCCAGCAGTTTGGAAGGGGCCACTGAAGCTTTCTTT
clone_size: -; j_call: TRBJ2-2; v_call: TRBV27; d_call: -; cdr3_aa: CASSPTGRGGELFF; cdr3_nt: TGTGCCAGCTCACCGACAGGGCGGGGCGGGGAGCTGTTTTTT
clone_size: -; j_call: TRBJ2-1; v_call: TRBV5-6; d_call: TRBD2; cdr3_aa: CASSSGRTSGRASYNEQFF; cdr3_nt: TGTGCCAGCAGCTCAGGGCGGACTAGCGGGAGGGCCTCCTACAATGAGCAGTTCTTC
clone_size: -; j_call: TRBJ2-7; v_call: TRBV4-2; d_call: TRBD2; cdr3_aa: CASSLLAGASYEQYF; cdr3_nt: TGTGCCAGCAGCCTTCTAGCGGGGGCCTCCTACGAGCAGTACTTC
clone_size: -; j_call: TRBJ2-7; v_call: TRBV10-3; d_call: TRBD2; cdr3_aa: CAISETSGGLQGEQYF; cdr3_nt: TGTGCCATCAGTGAGACTAGCGGGGGCCTTCAGGGCGAGCAGTACTTC
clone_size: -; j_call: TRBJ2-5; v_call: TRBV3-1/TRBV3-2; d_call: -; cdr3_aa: CASSQDPETQYF; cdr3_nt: TGTGCCAGCAGCCAAGATCCAGAGACCCAGTACTTC
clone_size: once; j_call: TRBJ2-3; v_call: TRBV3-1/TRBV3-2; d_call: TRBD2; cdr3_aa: CASSQDLTGGQDTQYF; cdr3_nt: TGTGCCAGCAGCCAAGATTTAACGGGGGGGCAAGATACGCAGTATTTT
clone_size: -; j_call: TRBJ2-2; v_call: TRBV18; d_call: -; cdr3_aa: CASSPRAGTGELFF; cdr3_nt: TGTGCCAGCTCACCTCGGGCCGGGACCGGGGAGCTGTTTTTT
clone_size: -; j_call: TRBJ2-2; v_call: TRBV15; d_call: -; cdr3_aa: CATSPPRGLNTGELFF; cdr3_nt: TGTGCCACCAGCCCACCCCGGGGCCTGAACACCGGGGAGCTGTTTTTT
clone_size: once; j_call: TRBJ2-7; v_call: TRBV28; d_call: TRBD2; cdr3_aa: CASRSGNYEQYF; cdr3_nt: TGTGCCAGCAGGAGCGGGAATTACGAGCAGTACTTC
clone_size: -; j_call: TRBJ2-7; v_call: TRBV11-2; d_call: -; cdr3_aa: CASSFQTEIYEQYF; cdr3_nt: TGTGCCAGCAGCTTCCAGACAGAGATTTACGAGCAGTACTTC
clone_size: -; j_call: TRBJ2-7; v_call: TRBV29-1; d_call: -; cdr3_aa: CSVADGSYEQYF; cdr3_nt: TGCAGCGTCGCTGACGGCTCCTACGAGCAGTACTTC
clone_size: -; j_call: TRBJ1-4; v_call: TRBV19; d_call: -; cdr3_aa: CASSIRDTANEKLFF; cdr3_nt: TGTGCCAGTAGTATCAGGGACACCGCTAATGAAAAACTGTTTTTT
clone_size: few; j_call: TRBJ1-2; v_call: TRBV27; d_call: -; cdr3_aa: CVSRSPGRAYGYTF; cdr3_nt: TGTGTCTCGCGGTCCCCGGGACGGGCCTATGGCTACACCTTC
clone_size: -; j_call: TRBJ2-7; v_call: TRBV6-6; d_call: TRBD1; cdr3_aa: CASSRTRGLNYEQYF; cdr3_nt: TGTGCCAGCAGCAGGACCAGGGGGCTGAATTACGAGCAGTACTTC
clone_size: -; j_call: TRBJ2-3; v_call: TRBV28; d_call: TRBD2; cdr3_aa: CASSLVGRADTQYF; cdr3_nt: TGTGCCAGCAGTTTGGTAGGGAGGGCAGATACGCAGTATTTT
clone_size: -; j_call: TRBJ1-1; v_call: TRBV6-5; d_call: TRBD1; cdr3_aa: CASSYMNRGANTEAFF; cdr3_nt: TGTGCCAGCAGTTACATGAACAGGGGGGCGAACACTGAAGCTTTCTTT
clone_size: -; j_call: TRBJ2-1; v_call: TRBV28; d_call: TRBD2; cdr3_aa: CASSPGLAGGYNEQFF; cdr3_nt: TGTGCCAGCAGTCCCGGCCTAGCGGGAGGCTACAATGAGCAGTTCTTC